This T cell receptor (beta chain) was obtained from a study of T cell repertoires in cytomegalovirus infection. Study-wide results and caveats: CMV-specific TCR beta clonotypes restricted by HLA-C were the ones dominating the ex vivo response.

The CDR3 runs 19 residues. Losses at the gene ends were 1 base for V and 4 bases for J; bases not matched to a gene: 13. This clonotype turned up a few times. The antigen remains unidentified. TCRdb re-called the reads through MiXCR, storing one row per CDR3 protein. Among fewer than 950,000 distinct CDR3 sequences listed, around a third were seen once. The clonotype was recovered from a human donor in good health (CMV status not recorded). Some clones in this sample may be carry-over from other donors' samples. Source: cultured CD8+ T cells from PBMCs, taken from culture after CMV antigen stimulation. The chain has TRBV12-3 or TRBV12-4 and TRBJ2-2; 9 bases match TRBD1. For the CDR3, the DNA is TGTGCCAGCAGTTTAGGTGGGACAGGGCTCCCCTCGAGCACCGGGGAGCTGTTTTTT. Protein: CASSLGGTGLPSSTGELFF.